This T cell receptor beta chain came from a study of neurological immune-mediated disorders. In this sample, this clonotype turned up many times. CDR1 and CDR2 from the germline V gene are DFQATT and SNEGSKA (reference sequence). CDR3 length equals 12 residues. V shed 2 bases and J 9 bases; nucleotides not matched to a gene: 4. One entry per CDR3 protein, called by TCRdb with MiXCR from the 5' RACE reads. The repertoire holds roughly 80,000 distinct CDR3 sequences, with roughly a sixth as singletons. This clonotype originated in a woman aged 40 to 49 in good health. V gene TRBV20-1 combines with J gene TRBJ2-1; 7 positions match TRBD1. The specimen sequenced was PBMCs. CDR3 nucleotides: TGCAGTGCTAGAAGGGGGCAGGGTGAGCAGTTCTTC. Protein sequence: CSARRGQGEQFF.